Listed below are T cell receptor beta chains from one sample, sequenced in a study of vaccination and CD4 T cells after COVID-19. Their specific antigens are unknown. TCRdb itself ran the PCR reads through MiXCR, one entry per CDR3 protein. Counted here are tens of thousands of distinct CDR3 sequences, roughly 44% occurring once; the ten biggest clones make up about 18%. This sample comprised CD4+ T cells from blood, cultured in vitro, obtained before SARS-CoV-2 vaccination. The receptors were gathered from a human donor who received a COVID-19 vaccine. Each CDR3 is given with its conserved first and last residue. A D gene is named only where the DNA matches it firmly. Not every row has a clone size; where given, it reads once, few, many or a size class.

TGCGCCAGCAGCAGATCGACAGGGGAAGACAAAAACATTCAGTACTTC | CASSRSTGEDKNIQYF | TRBJ2-4 | TRBD1 | 16 | few | TRBV10-1
TGTGCCTGGAGTAAAGGAGGGGAGGCAGAGACCCAGTACTTC | CAWSKGGEAETQYF | TRBJ2-5 | - | 14 | - | TRBV30
TGTGCCAGTAATGGCAGGGGTAGCAATCAGCCCCAGCATTTT | CASNGRGSNQPQHF | TRBJ1-5 | - | 14 | - | TRBV19
TGTGCCAGCAGCCCAAGAGGACGGGGCCGCGGGGAGCTGTTTTTT | CASSPRGRGRGELFF | TRBJ2-2 | - | 15 | - | TRBV11-3
TGTGCCAGCAGGGCGGGACTCCGGGGGTCCTACGAGCAGTACTTC | CASRAGLRGSYEQYF | TRBJ2-7 | - | 15 | once | TRBV2
TGCGCCAGCAGCTTGGCGGGTTTACGTGGCTACACCTTC | CASSLAGLRGYTF | TRBJ1-2 | - | 13 | - | TRBV5-1
TGCAGTGCTAGAGATTCTAGCGGGGGGGCTCAAGATACGCAGTATTTT | CSARDSSGGAQDTQYF | TRBJ2-3 | TRBD2 | 16 | - | TRBV20-1
TGTGCCAGTAAATTAGGGGCAGCTAACTATGGCTACACCTTC | CASKLGAANYGYTF | TRBJ1-2 | - | 14 | - | TRBV19
TGTGCCACCAGGGTACGGGGTGGTGAGCAGTTCTTC | CATRVRGGEQFF | TRBJ2-1 | - | 12 | - | TRBV24-1
TGTGCCAGCAGCCCACCTGGGACTCTCTATAGCAATCAGCCCCAGCATTTT | CASSPPGTLYSNQPQHF | TRBJ1-5 | - | 17 | few | TRBV6-1
TGTGCCAGCAGCTTAGGTACAGATACGCAGTATTTT | CASSLGTDTQYF | TRBJ2-3 | - | 12 | - | TRBV7-8
TGTGCCACCAGTGAGGGGGGGGCAGCTTTGTGGTCCGGGGAGCTGTTTTTT | CATSEGGAALWSGELFF | TRBJ2-2 | - | 17 | once | TRBV24-1
TGTGCCAGCAGTTACCTAGGGTGGTACACCTTC | CASSYLGWYTF | TRBJ1-2 | - | 11 | - | TRBV6-5
TGTGCCAGCAGTTCTACCCGGGAGGCCGAGTCACCCCTCCACTTT | CASSSTREAESPLHF | TRBJ1-6 | - | 15 | few | TRBV6-5
TGCAGTGCTAGAGATCCTTCGGGCAGGGGAATTGGGGATACGCAGTATTTT | CSARDPSGRGIGDTQYF | TRBJ2-3 | - | 17 | - | TRBV20-1
TGTGCCAGCGAACCGGGACAGGGATTCGGTGGCTACACCTTC | CASEPGQGFGGYTF | TRBJ1-2 | TRBD1 | 14 | - | TRBV6-1
TGTGCCAGCAGCAGCCCGACCGACAGCACCCCCTTAACCTTC | CASSSPTDSTPLTF | TRBJ1-2 | - | 14 | few | TRBV7-6
TGTGCCAGCAGTCTCACAGATACGCAGTATTTT | CASSLTDTQYF | TRBJ2-3 | - | 11 | - | TRBV6-2/TRBV6-3
TGTGCCAGCAGTTTCCGTGGGAGGAGGGAGGGAGAGACCCAGTACTTC | CASSFRGRREGETQYF | TRBJ2-5 | TRBD2 | 16 | - | TRBV27
TGTGCCAGCAGCTTCATAGCGGGGGGTTCAATCTACAATGAGCAGTTCTTC | CASSFIAGGSIYNEQFF | TRBJ2-1 | TRBD2 | 17 | - | TRBV7-3
TGTGCCAGTAGGACAGGGGACTACTATGGCTACACCTTC | CASRTGDYYGYTF | TRBJ1-2 | TRBD1 | 13 | - | TRBV12-3/TRBV12-4
TGTGCCAGCAGCCACCATTGGGGATTCGTTGCGGGTGAGAACACCGGGGAGCTGTTTTTT | CASSHHWGFVAGENTGELFF | TRBJ2-2 | - | 20 | - | TRBV14
TGTGCCAGTAGCCCCGGGACAGGGGTCTTGAACACTGAAGCTTTCTTT | CASSPGTGVLNTEAFF | TRBJ1-1 | TRBD1 | 16 | - | TRBV19
TGTGCCTGGAGTCTTCAAGAGACCCAGTACTTC | CAWSLQETQYF | TRBJ2-5 | - | 11 | - | TRBV30
TGTGCCAGCAGCATAGAACCGGGACAGGTCTACGAGCAGTACTTC | CASSIEPGQVYEQYF | TRBJ2-7 | TRBD1 | 15 | - | TRBV6-1
TGCAGCGTTGGGGACGTTGGGGGCGGCTACACCTTC | CSVGDVGGGYTF | TRBJ1-2 | - | 12 | few | TRBV29-1
TGCAGCGTGGGACAGGTCAATGAAAAACTGTTTTTT | CSVGQVNEKLFF | TRBJ1-4 | TRBD1 | 12 | few | TRBV29-1
TGCAGTGCGACATTGACAGGGGGTCCCTCCTACGAGCAGTACTTC | CSATLTGGPSYEQYF | TRBJ2-7 | TRBD1 | 15 | - | TRBV20-1
TGCAGCGTTCGCGACAGCCGCGCTGGAAACACCATATATTTT | CSVRDSRAGNTIYF | TRBJ1-3 | - | 14 | few | TRBV29-1
TGTGCCAGCAGTCATACACGAAACACCGGGGAGCTGTTTTTT | CASSHTRNTGELFF | TRBJ2-2 | - | 14 | - | TRBV5-4
TGCGCCAGCAGCTTGGGTAGCGGGGGGGTAGATACGCAGTATTTT | CASSLGSGGVDTQYF | TRBJ2-3 | TRBD2 | 15 | - | TRBV5-1
TGTGCCAGCAGCTTAATGGGAACAGATACGCAGTATTTT | CASSLMGTDTQYF | TRBJ2-3 | - | 13 | - | TRBV5-4
TGTGCCTGCAAAGGGTGGCGGAGGCGGAATTCACCCCTCCACTTT | CACKGWRRRNSPLHF | TRBJ1-6 | - | 15 | few | TRBV30
TGCGCCAGCAGCTTGACTAGCGGGGGGAGGAATGAGCAGTTCTTC | CASSLTSGGRNEQFF | TRBJ2-1 | TRBD2 | 15 | - | TRBV5-1
TGTGCCAGCAGCTTGAAACGGGATGGGAGCACTGAAGCTTTCTTT | CASSLKRDGSTEAFF | TRBJ1-1 | - | 15 | - | TRBV5-4
TGTGCCAGCGGGAGTGAGATTGGCACTGAAGCTTTCTTT | CASGSEIGTEAFF | TRBJ1-1 | - | 13 | - | TRBV6-1
TGTGCCAGCAGTGACCCCGGACAGGGGGCCCATTCACCCCTCCACTTT | CASSDPGQGAHSPLHF | TRBJ1-6 | TRBD1 | 16 | few | TRBV2